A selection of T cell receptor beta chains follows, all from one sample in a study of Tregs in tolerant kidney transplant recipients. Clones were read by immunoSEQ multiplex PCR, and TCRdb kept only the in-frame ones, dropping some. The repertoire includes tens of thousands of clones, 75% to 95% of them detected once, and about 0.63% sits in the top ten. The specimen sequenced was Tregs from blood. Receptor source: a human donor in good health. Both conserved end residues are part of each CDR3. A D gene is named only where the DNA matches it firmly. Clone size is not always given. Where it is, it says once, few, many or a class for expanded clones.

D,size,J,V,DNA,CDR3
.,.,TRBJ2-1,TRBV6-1,TGTGCCAGCACCATTTGGGACTTTTCCTACAATGAGCAGTTCTTC,CASTIWDFSYNEQFF
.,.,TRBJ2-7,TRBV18,TGTGCCAGCTCACATTCAGGGTCTCCCTACGAGCAGTACTTC,CASSHSGSPYEQYF
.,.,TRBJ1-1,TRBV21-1,TGTGCCAGCAGCACAACAACCTTTCCCCGGGACAGGGTCTCTGAAGCTTTCTTT,CASSTTTFPRDRVSEAFF
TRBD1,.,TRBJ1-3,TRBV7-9,TGTGCCAGCAGTCTGACAACAGGGGTTGGGAACACCATATATTTT,CASSLTTGVGNTIYF
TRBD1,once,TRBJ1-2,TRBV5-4,TGTGCCAGCAGGCGGGCAGGGGGCACCCGAGGCTACACCTTC,CASRRAGGTRGYTF
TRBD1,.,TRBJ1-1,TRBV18,TGTGCCAGCTCACCGGGACAGTACATGAACACTGAAGCTTTCTTT,CASSPGQYMNTEAFF
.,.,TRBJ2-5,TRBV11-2,TGTGCCAGCCGCAATTCAGGGCGTGGGGAGACCCAGTACTTC,CASRNSGRGETQYF
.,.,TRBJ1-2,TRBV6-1,TGTGCCAGCGACAGTCCTTCCTATGGCTACACCTTC,CASDSPSYGYTF
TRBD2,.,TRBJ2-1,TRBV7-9,TGTGCCAGCAGCTTGATGCCTAGCGGGGGTAACAATGAGCAGTTCTTC,CASSLMPSGGNNEQFF
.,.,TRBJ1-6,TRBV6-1,TGTGCCAGCAGTGAACAAACAGACGTTTCACCCCTCCACTTT,CASSEQTDVSPLHF
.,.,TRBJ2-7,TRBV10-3,TGTGCCATCAGTGGGGGGGTGGGTCCCTACGAGCAGTACTTC,CAISGGVGPYEQYF
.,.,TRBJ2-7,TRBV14,TGTGCCAGCAGCCAAGCCCAGCCGCAGATCTTCTCCTACGAGCAGTACTTC,CASSQAQPQIFSYEQYF
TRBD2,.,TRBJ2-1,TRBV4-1,TGCGCCAGCAGCCAAGACCAGGGACTAGCGGGAGATAATGAGCAGTTCTTC,CASSQDQGLAGDNEQFF
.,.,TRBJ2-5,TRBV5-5,TGTGCCAGCAGCTTTTTGACAGCCCAAGAGACCCAGTACTTC,CASSFLTAQETQYF
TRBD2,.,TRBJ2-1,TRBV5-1,TGCGCCAGCAGCTACGGACTAGCGGGGCCCCTTTACAATGAGCAGTTCTTC,CASSYGLAGPLYNEQFF
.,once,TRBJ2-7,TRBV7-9,TGTGCCAGCAGCCGTCGGACGGAAAATTCCTACGAGCAGTACTTC,CASSRRTENSYEQYF
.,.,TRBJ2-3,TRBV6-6,TGTGCCAGCAGTACCCCCCAGGGGGATACGCAGTATTTT,CASSTPQGDTQYF
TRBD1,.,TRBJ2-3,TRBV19,TGTGCCAGTAGTATTTTGGGACAGACAGATACGCAGTATTTT,CASSILGQTDTQYF
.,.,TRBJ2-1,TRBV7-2,TGTGCCACCGCAGGGTTCAACTACAATGAGCAGTTCTTC,CATAGFNYNEQFF
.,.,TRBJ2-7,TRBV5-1,TGCGCCAGCAGCTTGGGCCTAGCGCCTTCCTACGAGCAGTACTTC,CASSLGLAPSYEQYF
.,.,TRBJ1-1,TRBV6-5,.,CASSTSTGGTEAFF
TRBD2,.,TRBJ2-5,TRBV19,TGTGCCAGTAGCCCATATCTAGCGGGATTGGGGCAAGAGACCCAGTACTTC,CASSPYLAGLGQETQYF
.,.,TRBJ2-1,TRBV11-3,TGTGCCAGCAGCTTAGGTTCGTACAATGAGCAGTTCTTC,CASSLGSYNEQFF
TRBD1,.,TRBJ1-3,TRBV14,TGTGCCAGCAGCTACAGGGGTGCCGGAAACACCATATATTTT,CASSYRGAGNTIYF
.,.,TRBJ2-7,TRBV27,TGTGCCAGCAGTTTTGCCAGGCTGTCCTACGAGCAGTACTTC,CASSFARLSYEQYF
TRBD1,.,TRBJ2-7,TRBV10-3,TGTGCCATCAGTGGTCAGGGGGTCTACGAGCAGTACTTC,CAISGQGVYEQYF
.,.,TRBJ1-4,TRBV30,TGTGCCTGGCAAAGAATCGGGAGTCGCGGGAAACTGTTTTTT,CAWQRIGSRGKLFF
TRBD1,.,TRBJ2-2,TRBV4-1,TGCGCCAGCAGCCAGAGAGGGGGCGCCGACACCGGGGAGCTGTTTTTT,CASSQRGGADTGELFF
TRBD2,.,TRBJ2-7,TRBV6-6,TGTGCCAGCTCTATCGGCGGGGGGAGCTCCTACGAGCAGTACTTC,CASSIGGGSSYEQYF
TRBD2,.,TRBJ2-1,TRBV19,TGTGCCAGTAGTATAGCCCGTAGCGGGAGCTCCTACAATGAGCAGTTCTTC,CASSIARSGSSYNEQFF
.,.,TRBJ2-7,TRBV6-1,TGTGCCAGCAGATACAGAGACAGTTACGAGCAGTACTTC,CASRYRDSYEQYF
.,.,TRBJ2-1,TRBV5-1,TGCGCCAGCAGCAGACTTCCCCGGGAGACAAACAATGAGCAGTTCTTC,CASSRLPRETNNEQFF
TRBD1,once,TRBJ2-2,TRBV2,TGTGCCAGCAGCCGTCGTGGGGGACAGACCACCGGGGAGCTGTTTTTT,CASSRRGGQTTGELFF
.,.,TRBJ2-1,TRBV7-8,TGTGCCAGCAGCTTAGGCGGGGAATACAATGAGCAGTTCTTC,CASSLGGEYNEQFF
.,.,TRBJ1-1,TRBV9,TGTGCCAGCAGCGTAATGAGGGCGCGGGCTGAAGCTTTCTTT,CASSVMRARAEAFF
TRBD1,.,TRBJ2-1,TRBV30,TGTGCCTGGATGAAGGGACAGGGAGCGTGGGAGCAGTTCTTC,CAWMKGQGAWEQFF
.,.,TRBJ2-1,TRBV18,TGTGCCAGCTCACCTTTGGGCGGCTATCCCAATGAGCAGTTCTTC,CASSPLGGYPNEQFF
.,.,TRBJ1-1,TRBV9,TGTGCCAGCAGCGTAGAAATTCTCACTGAAGCTTTCTTT,CASSVEILTEAFF
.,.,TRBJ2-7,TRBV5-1,TGCGCCAGCAGCCATACAGGGAAGAGCTCCTACGAGCAGTACTTC,CASSHTGKSSYEQYF
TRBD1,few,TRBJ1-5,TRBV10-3,TGTGCCATCAGTGCTGGGGGGACAGGCAATCAGCCCCAGCATTTT,CAISAGGTGNQPQHF
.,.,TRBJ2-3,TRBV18,TGTGCCAGCTCCACCGAGGCAGATACGCAGTATTTT,CASSTEADTQYF
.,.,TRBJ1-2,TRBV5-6,TGTGCCAGCAGGACTGATTTATGGGGGGACCCCTATGGCTACACCTTC,CASRTDLWGDPYGYTF
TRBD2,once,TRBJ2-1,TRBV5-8,TGTGCCAGCAGCTTGCAACTAGCGGGTCCCAATGAGCAGTTCTTC,CASSLQLAGPNEQFF
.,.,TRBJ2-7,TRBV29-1,TGCAGCGTTAAAAACAGCTACGAGCAGTACTTC,CSVKNSYEQYF
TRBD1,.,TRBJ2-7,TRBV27,TGTGCCAGCAGCCGGGACAGGGGGCACTACGAGCAGTACTTC,CASSRDRGHYEQYF
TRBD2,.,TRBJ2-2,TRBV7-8,TGTGCCAGCAGCTTAGTAGGAGCGGGGGATCCCGGGGAGCTGTTTTTT,CASSLVGAGDPGELFF
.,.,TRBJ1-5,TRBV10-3,TGTGCCATCAGTCGGGCAGGGGACAATCAGCCCCAGCATTTT,CAISRAGDNQPQHF
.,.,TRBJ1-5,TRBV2,TGTGCCAGCACTTTGCGGGGGGCCTACAATCAGCCCCAGCATTTT,CASTLRGAYNQPQHF
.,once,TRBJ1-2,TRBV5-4,TGTGCCAGCAGCCCGAGGACAACGACTGACTATGGCTACACCTTC,CASSPRTTTDYGYTF
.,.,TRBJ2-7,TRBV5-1,TGCGCCAGTAGCCACTCAAGTTCCTACGAGCAGTACTTC,CASSHSSSYEQYF
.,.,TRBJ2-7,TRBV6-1,TGTGCCAGCACCCCAGGGGCGTGGGAGCAGTACTTC,CASTPGAWEQYF
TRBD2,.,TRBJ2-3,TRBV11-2,TGTGCCAGCAGCTCCCCTAGCGGGGAGTTGTTCACAGATACGCAGTATTTT,CASSSPSGELFTDTQYF
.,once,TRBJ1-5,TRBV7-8,TGTGCCAGCAGCTTGGTGGGGGGGCCAGGCTCAGATCAGCCCCAGCATTTT,CASSLVGGPGSDQPQHF
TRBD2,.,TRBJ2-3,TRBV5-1,TGCGCCAGCAGCTTACCACGACTAGCGAGAGACACAGATACGCAGTATTTT,CASSLPRLARDTDTQYF
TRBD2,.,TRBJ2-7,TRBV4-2,TGTGCCAGCAGCCAAGAGCCTAGCGGGAGCTACGAGCAGTACTTC,CASSQEPSGSYEQYF
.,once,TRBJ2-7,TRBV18,TGTGCCAGCTCACCGCAGAGGACCCAAATATATTACGAGCAGTACTTC,CASSPQRTQIYYEQYF
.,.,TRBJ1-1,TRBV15,TGTGCCACCAGCAGAAGCGCCAGGAACACTGAAGCTTTCTTT,CATSRSARNTEAFF